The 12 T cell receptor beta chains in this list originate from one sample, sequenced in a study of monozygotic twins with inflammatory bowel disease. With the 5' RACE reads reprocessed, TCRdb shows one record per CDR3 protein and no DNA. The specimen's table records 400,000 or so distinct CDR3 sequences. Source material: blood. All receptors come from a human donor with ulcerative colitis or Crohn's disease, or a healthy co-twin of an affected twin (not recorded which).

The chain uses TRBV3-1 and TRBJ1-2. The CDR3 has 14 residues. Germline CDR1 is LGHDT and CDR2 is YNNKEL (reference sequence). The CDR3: CASSQDQGSGGYTF.

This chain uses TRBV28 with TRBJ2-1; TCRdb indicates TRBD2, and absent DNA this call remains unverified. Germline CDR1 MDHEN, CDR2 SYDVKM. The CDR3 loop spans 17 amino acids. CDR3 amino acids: CASSPGLAGFFSNEQFF.

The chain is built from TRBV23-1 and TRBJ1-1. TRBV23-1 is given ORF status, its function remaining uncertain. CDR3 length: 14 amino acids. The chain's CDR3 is CASTSWMMNTEAFF.

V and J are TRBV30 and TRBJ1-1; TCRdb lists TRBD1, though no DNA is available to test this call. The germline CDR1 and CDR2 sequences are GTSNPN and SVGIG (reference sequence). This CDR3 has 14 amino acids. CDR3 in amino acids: CACETGQSTAEAFF.

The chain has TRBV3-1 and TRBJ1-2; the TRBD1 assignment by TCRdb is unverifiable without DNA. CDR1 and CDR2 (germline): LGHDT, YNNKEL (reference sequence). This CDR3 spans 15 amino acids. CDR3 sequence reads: CASSLRSPYYYGYTF.

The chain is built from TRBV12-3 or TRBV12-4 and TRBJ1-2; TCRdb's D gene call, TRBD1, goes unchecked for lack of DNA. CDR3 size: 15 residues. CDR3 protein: CASSQQKGQGYGYTF.

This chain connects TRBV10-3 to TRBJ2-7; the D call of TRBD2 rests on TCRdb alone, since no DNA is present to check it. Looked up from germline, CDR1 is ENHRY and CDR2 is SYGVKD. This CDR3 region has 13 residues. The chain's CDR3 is CANARLAGDEQYF.

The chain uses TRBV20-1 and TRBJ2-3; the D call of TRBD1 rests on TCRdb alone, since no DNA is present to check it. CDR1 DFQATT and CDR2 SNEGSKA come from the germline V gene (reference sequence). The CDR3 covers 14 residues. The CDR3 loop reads CSAVVAGTTDTQYF.

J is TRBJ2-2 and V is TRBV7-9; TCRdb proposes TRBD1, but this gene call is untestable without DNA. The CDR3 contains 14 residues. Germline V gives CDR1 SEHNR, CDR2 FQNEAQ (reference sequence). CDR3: CASSQGRGTGELFF.

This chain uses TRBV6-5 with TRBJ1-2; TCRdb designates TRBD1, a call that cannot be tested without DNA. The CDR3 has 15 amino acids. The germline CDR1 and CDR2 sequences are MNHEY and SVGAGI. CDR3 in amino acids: CASRHPRAQGNGYTF.

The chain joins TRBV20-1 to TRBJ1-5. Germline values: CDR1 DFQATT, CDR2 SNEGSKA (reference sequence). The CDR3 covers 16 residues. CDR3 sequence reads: CSASQIAGDGNQPQHF.

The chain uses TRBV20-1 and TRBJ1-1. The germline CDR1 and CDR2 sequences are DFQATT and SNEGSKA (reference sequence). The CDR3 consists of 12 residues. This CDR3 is CSVGASNTEAFF.